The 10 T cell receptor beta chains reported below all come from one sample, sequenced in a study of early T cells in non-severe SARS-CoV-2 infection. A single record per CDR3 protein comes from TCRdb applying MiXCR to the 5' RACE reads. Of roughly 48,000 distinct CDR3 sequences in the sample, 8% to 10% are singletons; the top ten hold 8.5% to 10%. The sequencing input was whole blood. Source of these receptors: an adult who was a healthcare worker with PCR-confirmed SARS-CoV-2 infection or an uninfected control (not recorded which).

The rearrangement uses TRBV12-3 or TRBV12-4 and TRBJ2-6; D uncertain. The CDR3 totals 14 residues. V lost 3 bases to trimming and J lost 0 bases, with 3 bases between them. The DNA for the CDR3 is TGTGCCAGCAGTTTCGACTCTGGGGCCAACGTCCTGACTTTC. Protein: CASSFDSGANVLTF.

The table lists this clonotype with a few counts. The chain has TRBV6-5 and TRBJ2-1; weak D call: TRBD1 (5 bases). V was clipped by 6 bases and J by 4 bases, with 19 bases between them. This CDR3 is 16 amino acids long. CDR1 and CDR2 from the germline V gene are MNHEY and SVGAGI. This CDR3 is CASRTQGGRPYNEQFF. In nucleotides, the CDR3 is TGTGCCAGCAGAACTCAGGGCGGACGGCCTTACAATGAGCAGTTCTTC.

The CDR3 here is CASSDLPLDGYTF. In nucleotides, the CDR3 is TGTGCCAGCAGTGATCTCCCACTCGACGGCTACACCTTC. The V gene is TRBV25-1, the J gene TRBJ1-2; D gene unclear. The CDR3 sequence is 13 residues long. V lost 3 bases and J lost 8, with 13 bases in between. Germline V gene sequence: CDR1 MGHDK, CDR2 SYGVNS.

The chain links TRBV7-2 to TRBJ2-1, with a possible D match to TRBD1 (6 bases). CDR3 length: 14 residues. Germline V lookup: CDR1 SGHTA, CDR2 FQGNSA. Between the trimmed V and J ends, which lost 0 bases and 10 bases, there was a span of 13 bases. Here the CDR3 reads CASSLALQGGEQFF. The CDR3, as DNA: TGTGCCAGCAGCTTAGCCCTACAGGGCGGGGAGCAGTTCTTC.

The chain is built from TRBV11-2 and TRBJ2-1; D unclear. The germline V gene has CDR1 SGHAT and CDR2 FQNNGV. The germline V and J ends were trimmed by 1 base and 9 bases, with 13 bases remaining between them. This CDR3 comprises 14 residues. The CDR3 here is CASSLAPRVGEQFF. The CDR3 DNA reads TGTGCCAGCAGCTTAGCCCCTAGGGTCGGTGAGCAGTTCTTC.

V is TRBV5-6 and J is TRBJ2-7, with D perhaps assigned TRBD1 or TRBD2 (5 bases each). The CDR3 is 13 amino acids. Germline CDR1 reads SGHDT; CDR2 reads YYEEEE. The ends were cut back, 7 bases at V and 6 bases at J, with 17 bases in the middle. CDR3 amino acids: CASDSRGVSEQYF. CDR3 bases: TGTGCCAGCGACTCCAGAGGGGTTAGCGAGCAGTACTTC.

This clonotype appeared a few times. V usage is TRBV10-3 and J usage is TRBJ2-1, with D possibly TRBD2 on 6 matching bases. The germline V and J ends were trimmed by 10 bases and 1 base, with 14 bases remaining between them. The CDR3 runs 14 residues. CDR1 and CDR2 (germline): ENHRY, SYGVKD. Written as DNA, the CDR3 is TGTGCCACCCCGGACTATCAATCCTACAATGAGCAGTTCTTC. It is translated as CATPDYQSYNEQFF.

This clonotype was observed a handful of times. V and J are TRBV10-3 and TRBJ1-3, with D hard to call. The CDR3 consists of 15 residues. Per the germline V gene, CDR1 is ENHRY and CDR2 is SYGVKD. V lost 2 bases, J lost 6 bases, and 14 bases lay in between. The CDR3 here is CAISEGADPENTIYF. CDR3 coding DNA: TGTGCCATCAGTGAGGGCGCGGATCCTGAAAACACCATATATTTT.

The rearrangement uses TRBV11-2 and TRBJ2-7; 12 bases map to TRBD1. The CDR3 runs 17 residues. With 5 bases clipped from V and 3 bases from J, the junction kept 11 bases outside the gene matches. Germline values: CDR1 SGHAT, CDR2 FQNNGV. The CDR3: CASSPKTGTGGIYEQYF. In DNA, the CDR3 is TGTGCCAGCAGCCCCAAAACCGGGACAGGGGGCATCTACGAGCAGTACTTC.

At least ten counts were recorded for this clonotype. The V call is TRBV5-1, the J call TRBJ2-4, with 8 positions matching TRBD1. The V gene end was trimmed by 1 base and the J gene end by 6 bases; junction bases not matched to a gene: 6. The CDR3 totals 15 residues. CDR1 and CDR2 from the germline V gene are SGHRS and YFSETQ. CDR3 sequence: CASSLFQGALNIQYF. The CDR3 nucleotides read TGCGCCAGCAGCTTGTTCCAGGGGGCTTTAAACATTCAGTACTTC.